The present entry profiles one T cell receptor beta chain with its context. The CDR3 contains 14 residues. The germline gives CDR1 MNHNY, CDR2 SVGAGI (reference sequence). V dropped 0 bases and J dropped 8 bases, with 13 bases sitting between them. This sample stems from a study of blood T cell repertoires in COVID-19. About the study: Collection of acute and convalescent COVID-19 samples took place in the United States, Italy and Spain. PBMCs, B-cell-depleted T cells, or T cells were the source of the cDNA or gDNA that made up the material.

The authors' processing: From reference gene primer amplification, estimates of nucleated cell counts were derived. TCRdb's table, derived via immunoSEQ multiplex PCR, lists solely in-frame clones and lacks some. V and J calls and clone size are those listed in that table; D and trimming were worked out from the DNA. The sample includes 200,000 to 250,000 clones, 75% to 85% seen only once; the top ten take 9.5% to 10%. Sequenced material: peripheral blood. The chain recombines TRBV6-6 with TRBJ1-2; D unresolved. The TCR comes from a man in his forties or fifties with active or convalescent COVID-19. The CDR3 DNA sequence: TGTGCCAGCAGTTACTCGAGGGTTATGAGAGGCTACACCTTC. It codes for CASSYSRVMRGYTF.